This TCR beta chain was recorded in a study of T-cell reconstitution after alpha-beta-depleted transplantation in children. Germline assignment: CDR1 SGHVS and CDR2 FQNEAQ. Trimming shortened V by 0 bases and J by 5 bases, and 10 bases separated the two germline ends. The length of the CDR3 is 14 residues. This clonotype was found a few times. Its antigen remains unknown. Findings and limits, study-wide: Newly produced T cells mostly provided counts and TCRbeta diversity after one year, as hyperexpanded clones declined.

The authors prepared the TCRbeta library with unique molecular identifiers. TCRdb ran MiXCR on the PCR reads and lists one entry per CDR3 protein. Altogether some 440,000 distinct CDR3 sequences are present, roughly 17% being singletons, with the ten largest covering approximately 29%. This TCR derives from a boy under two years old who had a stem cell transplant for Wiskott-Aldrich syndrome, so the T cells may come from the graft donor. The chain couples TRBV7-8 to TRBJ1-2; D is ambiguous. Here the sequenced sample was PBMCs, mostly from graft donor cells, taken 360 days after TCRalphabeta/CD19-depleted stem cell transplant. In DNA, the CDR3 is TGTGCCAGCAGCTTAGCGAAAGGGCAGTATGGCTACACCTTC. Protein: CASSLAKGQYGYTF.